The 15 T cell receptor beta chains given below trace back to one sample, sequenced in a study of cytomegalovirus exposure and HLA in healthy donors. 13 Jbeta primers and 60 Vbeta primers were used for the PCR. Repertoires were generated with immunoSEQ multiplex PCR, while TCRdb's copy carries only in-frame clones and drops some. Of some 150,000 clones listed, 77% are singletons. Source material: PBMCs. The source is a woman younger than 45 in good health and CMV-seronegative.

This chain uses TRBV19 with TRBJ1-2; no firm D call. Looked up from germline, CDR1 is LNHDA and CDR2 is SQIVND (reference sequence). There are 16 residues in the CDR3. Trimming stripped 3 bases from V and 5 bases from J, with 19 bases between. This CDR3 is CASSIGQKFAWYGYTF. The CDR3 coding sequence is TGTGCCAGTAGTATTGGGCAGAAATTTGCTTGGTATGGCTACACCTTC.

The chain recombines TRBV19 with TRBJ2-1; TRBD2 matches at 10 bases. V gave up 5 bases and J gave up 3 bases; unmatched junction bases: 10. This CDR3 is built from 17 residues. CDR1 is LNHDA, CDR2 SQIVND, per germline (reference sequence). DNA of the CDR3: TGTGCCAGTAGTGGTGAATTCGGGACTAGCGACTACAATGAGCAGTTCTTC. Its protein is CASSGEFGTSDYNEQFF.

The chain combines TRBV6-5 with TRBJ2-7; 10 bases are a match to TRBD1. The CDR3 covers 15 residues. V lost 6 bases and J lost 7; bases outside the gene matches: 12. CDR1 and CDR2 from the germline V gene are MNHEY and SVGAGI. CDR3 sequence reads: CASRGWGTGVGEQYF. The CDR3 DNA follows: TGTGCCAGCAGGGGATGGGGGACAGGGGTTGGGGAGCAGTACTTC.

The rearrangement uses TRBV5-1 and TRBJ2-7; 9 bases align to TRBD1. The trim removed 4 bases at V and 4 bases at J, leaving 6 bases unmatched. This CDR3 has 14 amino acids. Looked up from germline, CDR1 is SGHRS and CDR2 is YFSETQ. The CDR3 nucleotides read TGCGCCAGCAGCAAAATGGACAGGGGATACGAGCAGTACTTC. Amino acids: CASSKMDRGYEQYF.

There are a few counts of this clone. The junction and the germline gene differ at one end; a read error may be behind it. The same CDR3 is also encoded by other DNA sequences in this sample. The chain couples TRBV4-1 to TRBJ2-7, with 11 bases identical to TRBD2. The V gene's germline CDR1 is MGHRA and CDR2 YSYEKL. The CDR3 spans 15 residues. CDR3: CASSQDPSGGYEQYF. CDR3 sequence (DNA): TGTGCCAGCAGCCAAGATCCTAGCGGGGGGTACGAGCAGTACTTC.

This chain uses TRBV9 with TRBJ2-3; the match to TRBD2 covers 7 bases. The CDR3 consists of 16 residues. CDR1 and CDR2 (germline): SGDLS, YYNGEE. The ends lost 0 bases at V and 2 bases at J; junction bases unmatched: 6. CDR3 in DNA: TGTGCCAGCAGCGTAGGGGCTAGCGGATACACAGATACGCAGTATTTT. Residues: CASSVGASGYTDTQYF.

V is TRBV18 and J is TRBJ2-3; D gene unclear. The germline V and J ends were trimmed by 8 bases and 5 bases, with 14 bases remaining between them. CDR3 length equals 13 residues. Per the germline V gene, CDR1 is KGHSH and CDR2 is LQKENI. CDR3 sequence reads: CASAAKPGDTQYF. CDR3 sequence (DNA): TGTGCCAGCGCGGCAAAACCGGGAGATACGCAGTATTTT.

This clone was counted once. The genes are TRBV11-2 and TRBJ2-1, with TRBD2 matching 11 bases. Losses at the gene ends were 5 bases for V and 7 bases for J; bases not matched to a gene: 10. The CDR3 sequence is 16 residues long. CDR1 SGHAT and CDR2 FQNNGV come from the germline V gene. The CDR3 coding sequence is TGTGCCAGCAGCCTTTCACTAGCGGGAGTGTTAAATGAGCAGTTCTTC. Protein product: CASSLSLAGVLNEQFF.

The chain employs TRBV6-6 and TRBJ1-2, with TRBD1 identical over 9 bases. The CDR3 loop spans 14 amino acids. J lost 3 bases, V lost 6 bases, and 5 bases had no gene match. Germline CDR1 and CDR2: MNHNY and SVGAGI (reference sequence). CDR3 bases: TGTGCCAGCAGATCTCGGACAGGGGACTATGGCTACACCTTC. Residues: CASRSRTGDYGYTF.

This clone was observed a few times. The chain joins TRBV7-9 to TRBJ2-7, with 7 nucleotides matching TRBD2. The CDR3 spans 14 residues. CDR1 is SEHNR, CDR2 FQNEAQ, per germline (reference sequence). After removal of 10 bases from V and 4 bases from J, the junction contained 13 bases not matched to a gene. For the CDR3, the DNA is TGTGCCACCAGAGTCGGGACTAAGGATTACGAGCAGTACTTC. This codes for CATRVGTKDYEQYF.

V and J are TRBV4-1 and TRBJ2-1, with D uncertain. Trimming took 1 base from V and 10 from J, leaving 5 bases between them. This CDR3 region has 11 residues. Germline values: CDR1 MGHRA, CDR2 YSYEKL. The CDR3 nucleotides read TGCGCCAGCAGCCAAGTGGAGGAGCAGTTCTTC. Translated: CASSQVEEQFF.

CDR3 sequence: CASSLFSTSDEQFF. The DNA of the CDR3 is TGCGCCAGCAGCTTGTTTTCGACTAGCGATGAGCAGTTCTTC. The gene calls are TRBV5-1 and TRBJ2-1; 8 bases map to TRBD2. CDR1 is SGHRS and CDR2 is YFSETQ in the germline V gene. This CDR3 contains 14 residues. V gave up 1 base and J gave up 8 bases; unmatched junction bases: 5.

The CDR3 DNA is TGTGCCAGCAGCTTAGCTCCCTCTAGCTCGTACAATGAGCAGTTCTTC. Its protein is CASSLAPSSSYNEQFF. The chain has TRBV7-2 and TRBJ2-1; maybe TRBD2 (5 bases). Germline V gives CDR1 SGHTA, CDR2 FQGNSA. Trimming left V 0 bases short and J 4 bases short, with 13 bases between. The CDR3 is made up of 16 amino acids.

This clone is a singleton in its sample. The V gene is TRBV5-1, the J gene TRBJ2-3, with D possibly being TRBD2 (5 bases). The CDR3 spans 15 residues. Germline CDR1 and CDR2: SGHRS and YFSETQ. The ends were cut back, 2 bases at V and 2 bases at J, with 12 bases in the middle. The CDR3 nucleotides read TGCGCCAGCAGCTTCGGAGGCGGATCCACAGATACGCAGTATTTT. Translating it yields CASSFGGGSTDTQYF.

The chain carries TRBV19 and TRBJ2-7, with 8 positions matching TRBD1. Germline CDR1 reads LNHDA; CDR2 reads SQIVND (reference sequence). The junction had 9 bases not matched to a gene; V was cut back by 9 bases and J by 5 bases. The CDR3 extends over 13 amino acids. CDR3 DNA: TGTGCCAGCGCCGGACAGGGATTCAACGAGCAGTACTTC. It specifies CASAGQGFNEQYF.